The 8 T cell receptor beta chains in this list originate from one sample, sequenced in a study of cytomegalovirus exposure and HLA in healthy donors. Use of 60 Vbeta and 13 Jbeta primers characterized the PCR. The repertoire was sequenced with immunoSEQ multiplex PCR; TCRdb's copy has only in-frame clones and lacks some. Of approximately 110,000 clones listed, roughly 74% were seen once; the top ten hold 3.5% to 5%. The sample comprised PBMCs. The receptors here all came from a woman aged 45-65 years in good health and CMV-seropositive.

The chain couples TRBV7-2 to TRBJ2-7; tentatively, D is TRBD2 (5 bases). The length of the CDR3 is 16 residues. Trimming left V 4 bases short and J 2 bases short, with 18 bases between. The germline CDR1 and CDR2 sequences are SGHTA and FQGNSA. DNA of the CDR3: TGTGCCAGCAGCTCAATACCAACTAGTACCCCCTACGAGCAGTACTTC. Protein: CASSSIPTSTPYEQYF.

The CDR3 loop reads CASSDSNQQDTQYF. The CDR3 DNA sequence: TGTGCCAGCAGTGATAGCAATCAGCAAGATACGCAGTATTTT. V is TRBV25-1 and J is TRBJ2-3, with D unclear. V was shortened by 3 bases and J by 5 bases, with 12 bases between the two germline ends. The germline gives CDR1 MGHDK, CDR2 SYGVNS. This CDR3 comprises 14 residues.

The chain is built from TRBV9 and TRBJ1-2; D might be TRBD1 (5 bases). Germline lookup yields CDR1 SGDLS and CDR2 YYNGEE. Trimming pared 3 bases from V and 2 bases from J, leaving 23 bases between. CDR3 length: 18 amino acids. CDR3 sequence reads: CASSAWEGLSITNYGYTF. The CDR3 DNA follows: TGTGCCAGCAGCGCGTGGGAGGGACTCTCGATCACGAACTATGGCTACACCTTC.

V is TRBV5-5 and J is TRBJ2-6; TRBD1 is a possible D gene (6 bases). The CDR3 is made up of 15 amino acids. Germline loops: CDR1 SGHKS, CDR2 YYEKEE (reference sequence). V dropped 4 bases and J dropped 4 bases, with 12 bases sitting between them. CDR3 in DNA: TGTGCCAGCAGCGTGCAGGGGTCGGGGGCCAACGTCCTGACTTTC. It codes for CASSVQGSGANVLTF.

The chain uses TRBV5-6 and TRBJ1-4; a possible D gene is TRBD1 (5 bases). CDR3 size: 12 residues. Germline CDR1 and CDR2: SGHDT and YYEEEE. The V end lost 4 bases, the J end lost 11 bases, and 12 bases lay between the germline ends. The CDR3 is CASSPAEGKLFF. The CDR3 nucleotides are TGTGCCAGCAGCCCCGCGGAGGGGAAACTGTTTTTT. The complete variable domain, with remaining parts taken from reference TRBV5-6 and TRBJ1-4, reads DAGVTQSPTHLIKTRGQQVTLRCSPKSGHDTVSWYQQALGQGPQFIFQYYEEEERQRGNFPDRFSGHQFPNYSSELNVNALLLGDSALYLCASSPAEGKLFFGSGTQLSVL.

V is TRBV7-9 and J is TRBJ1-1, with a weak D call TRBD1 (5 bases). The CDR3 has 15 residues. The germline V gene encodes CDR1 SEHNR and CDR2 FQNEAQ (reference sequence). Trimming removed 4 bases from V and 1 base from J, with 13 bases in between. In DNA, the CDR3 is TGTGCCAGCAGCTCAGACGGGGGGGGGAACACTGAAGCTTTCTTT. It encodes CASSSDGGGNTEAFF. The complete variable domain, with remaining parts taken from reference TRBV7-9 and TRBJ1-1, reads DTGVSQNPRHKITKRGQNVTFRCDPISEHNRLYWYRQTLGQGPEFLTYFQNEAQLEKSRLLSDRFSAERPKGSFSTLEIQRTEQGDSAMYLCASSSDGGGNTEAFFGQGTRLTVV.

CDR3 in DNA: TGCGCCAGCAGTGAAGACATCAACTATGGCTACACCTTC. Its translation: CASSEDINYGYTF. The chain employs TRBV10-1 and TRBJ1-2; no clear D gene. The CDR3 is made up of 13 amino acids. The germline CDR1 and CDR2 sequences are WNHNN and SYGVQD (reference sequence). The germline V and J ends were trimmed by 3 bases and 2 bases, with 7 bases remaining between them.

This rearrangement joins TRBV4-1 to TRBJ1-5; D perhaps matches TRBD1 (6 bases). The CDR3 spans 15 residues. Deletions cut 3 bases from V and 2 bases from J, with 11 bases between. Germline CDR1 is MGHRA and CDR2 is YSYEKL. The CDR3 sequence: CASSHTGSGNQPQHF. The CDR3 DNA follows: TGCGCCAGCAGCCATACAGGGTCGGGCAATCAGCCCCAGCATTTT.